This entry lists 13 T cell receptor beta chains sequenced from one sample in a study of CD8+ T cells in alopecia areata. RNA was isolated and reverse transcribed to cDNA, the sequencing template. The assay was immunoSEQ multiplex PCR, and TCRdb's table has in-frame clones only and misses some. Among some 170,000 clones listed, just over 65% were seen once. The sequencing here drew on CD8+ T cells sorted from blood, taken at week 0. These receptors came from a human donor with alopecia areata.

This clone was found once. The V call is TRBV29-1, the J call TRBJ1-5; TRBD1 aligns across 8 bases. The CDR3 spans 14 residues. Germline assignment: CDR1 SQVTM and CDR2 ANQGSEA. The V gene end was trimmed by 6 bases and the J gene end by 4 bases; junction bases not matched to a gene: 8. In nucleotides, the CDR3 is TGCAGCGTCTGGGACAGGTCGACGAATCAGCCCCAGCATTTT. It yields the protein CSVWDRSTNQPQHF.

CDR3 protein: CASSVVERSNIQYF. The CDR3 DNA reads TGTGCCAGCAGCGTAGTAGAGCGGTCGAACATTCAGTACTTC. The chain uses TRBV9 and TRBJ2-4; TRBD2 is a possible D gene (5 bases). The CDR3 totals 14 residues. V was shortened by 0 bases and J by 7 bases, with 11 bases between the two germline ends. CDR1 is SGDLS and CDR2 is YYNGEE in the germline V gene.

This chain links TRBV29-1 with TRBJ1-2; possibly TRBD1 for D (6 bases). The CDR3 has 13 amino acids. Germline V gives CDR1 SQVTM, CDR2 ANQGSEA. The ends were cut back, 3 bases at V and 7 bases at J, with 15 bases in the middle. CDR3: CSVDGGLRSGYTF. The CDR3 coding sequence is TGCAGCGTTGATGGGGGGCTAAGAAGTGGCTACACCTTC.

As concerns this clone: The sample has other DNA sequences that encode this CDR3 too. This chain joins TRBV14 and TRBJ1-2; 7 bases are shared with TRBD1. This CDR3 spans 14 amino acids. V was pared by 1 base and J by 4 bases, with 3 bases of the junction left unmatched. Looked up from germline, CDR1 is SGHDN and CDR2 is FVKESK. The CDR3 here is CASSQGQGVYGYTF. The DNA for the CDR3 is TGTGCCAGCAGCCAAGGGCAGGGGGTCTATGGCTACACCTTC.

CDR3 residues: CASSLLVGQDPYEQYF. CDR3 DNA: TGTGCCAGCAGTTTATTAGTGGGACAAGATCCCTACGAGCAGTACTTC. This chain joins TRBV27 and TRBJ2-7; a possible D gene is TRBD1 (6 bases). The V end was cut by 1 base, the J end by 2 bases, with 15 bases between. CDR1 and CDR2 (germline): MNHEY, SMNVEV (reference sequence). The CDR3 covers 16 residues.

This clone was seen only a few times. CDR3 in amino acids: CASSSSGGAGFTDTQYF. CDR3 nucleotide sequence: TGTGCCAGCAGTTCCTCCGGCGGCGCGGGGTTCACAGATACGCAGTATTTT. This chain links TRBV27 with TRBJ2-3, with D perhaps matching TRBD2 (6 bases). CDR1 and CDR2 (germline): MNHEY, SMNVEV (reference sequence). CDR3 size: 17 residues. Trimming shortened V by 4 bases and J by 2 bases, and 19 bases separated the two germline ends.

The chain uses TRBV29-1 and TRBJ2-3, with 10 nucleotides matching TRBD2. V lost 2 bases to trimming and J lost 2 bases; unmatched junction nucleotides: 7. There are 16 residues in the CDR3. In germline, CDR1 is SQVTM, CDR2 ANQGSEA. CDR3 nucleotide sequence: TGCAGCGTTGAATTTGGTAGCGGGGGGCCCACAGATACGCAGTATTTT. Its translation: CSVEFGSGGPTDTQYF.

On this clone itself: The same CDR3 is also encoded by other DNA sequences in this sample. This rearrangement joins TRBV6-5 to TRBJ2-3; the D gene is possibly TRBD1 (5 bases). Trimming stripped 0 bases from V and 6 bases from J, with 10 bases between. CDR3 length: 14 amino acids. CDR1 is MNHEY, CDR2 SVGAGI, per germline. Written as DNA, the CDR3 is TGTGCCAGCAGTTACTCCCAGGGTGCCGATACGCAGTATTTT. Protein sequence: CASSYSQGADTQYF.

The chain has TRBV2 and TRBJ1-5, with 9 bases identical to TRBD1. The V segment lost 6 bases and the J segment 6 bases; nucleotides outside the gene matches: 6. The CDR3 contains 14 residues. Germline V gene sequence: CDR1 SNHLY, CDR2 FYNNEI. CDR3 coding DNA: TGTGCCAGCAGAGGAACAGGGGGCGTTCAGCCCCAGCATTTT. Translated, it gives CASRGTGGVQPQHF.

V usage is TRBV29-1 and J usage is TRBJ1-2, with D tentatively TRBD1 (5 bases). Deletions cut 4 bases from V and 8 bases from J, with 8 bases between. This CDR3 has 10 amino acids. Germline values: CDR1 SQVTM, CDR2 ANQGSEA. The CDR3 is CSVAGDGYTF. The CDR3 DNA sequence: TGCAGCGTTGCCGGGGACGGCTACACCTTC.

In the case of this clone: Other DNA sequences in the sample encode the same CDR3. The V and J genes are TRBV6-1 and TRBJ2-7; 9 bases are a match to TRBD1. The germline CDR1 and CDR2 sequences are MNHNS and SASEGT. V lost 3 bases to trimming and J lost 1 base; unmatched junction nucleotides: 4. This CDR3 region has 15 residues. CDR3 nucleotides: TGTGCCAGCAGTGAGGGACAGGGCTATTCCTACGAGCAGTACTTC. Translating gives CASSEGQGYSYEQYF.

The chain's CDR3 is CASQGTRPTEAFF. CDR3 nucleotide sequence: TGCGCCAGCCAAGGGACCCGGCCTACTGAAGCTTTCTTT. The rearrangement links TRBV4-1 to TRBJ1-1; D perhaps matches TRBD1 (5 bases). Germline V gene sequence: CDR1 MGHRA, CDR2 YSYEKL. This CDR3 is 13 amino acids long. The V gene lost 8 bases and the J gene lost 5 bases, with 15 bases spanning the gap.

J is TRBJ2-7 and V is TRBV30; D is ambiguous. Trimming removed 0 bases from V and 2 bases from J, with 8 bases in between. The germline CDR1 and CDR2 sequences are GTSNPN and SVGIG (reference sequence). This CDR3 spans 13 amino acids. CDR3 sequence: CAWSVRETYEQYF. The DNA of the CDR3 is TGTGCCTGGAGTGTACGAGAAACCTACGAGCAGTACTTC.